This T cell receptor (beta chain) was identified during a study of cytomegalovirus exposure and HLA in healthy donors. Study-wide findings and caveats: Later analysis demonstrated an association between a missense DCLRE1C variant and TCR beta V- and J-gene trimming. Sequencing likely produced, as an artifact, a cluster of highly shared sequence variants.

Use of 60 Vbeta and 13 Jbeta primers characterized the PCR. The repertoire was sequenced with immunoSEQ multiplex PCR; TCRdb's copy has only in-frame clones and lacks some. Found here are about 160,000 clones, around 78% of them singletons; the top ten hold about 1%. A note on this clone: Its antigen is not identified.

The ends were cut back, 8 bases at V and 1 base at J, with 17 bases in the middle. In germline, CDR1 is MNHEY, CDR2 SVGAGI. This CDR3 is 15 amino acids long. The clonotype was recovered from a woman aged 40 to 50 in good health and CMV-seronegative. The chain links TRBV6-5 to TRBJ1-1; TRBD1 is a possible D gene (5 bases). Sequencing was carried out using PBMCs. Here the CDR3 DNA reads TGTGCCAGCGGACGGGGAGGGGCCCGGAACACTGAAGCTTTCTTT. It translates to CASGRGGARNTEAFF.